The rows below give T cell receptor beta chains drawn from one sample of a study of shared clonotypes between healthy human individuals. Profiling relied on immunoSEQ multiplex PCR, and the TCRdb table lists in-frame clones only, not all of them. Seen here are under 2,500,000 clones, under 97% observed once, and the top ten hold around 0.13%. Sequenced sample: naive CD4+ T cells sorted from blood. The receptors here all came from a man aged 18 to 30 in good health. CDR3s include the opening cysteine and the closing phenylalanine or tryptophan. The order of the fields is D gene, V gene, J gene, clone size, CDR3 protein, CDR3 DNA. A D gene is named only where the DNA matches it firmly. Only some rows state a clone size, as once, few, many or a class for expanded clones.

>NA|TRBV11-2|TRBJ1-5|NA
CASSLDSGSSNQPQHF
TGTGCCAGCAGCTTAGATTCGGGCAGTAGCAATCAGCCCCAGCATTTT
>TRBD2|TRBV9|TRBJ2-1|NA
CASSPRGAYNEQFF
TGTGCCAGCAGCCCCCGGGGGGCCTACAATGAGCAGTTCTTC
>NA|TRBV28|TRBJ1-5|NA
CASITGGGTSNQPQHF
TGTGCCAGCATCACGGGCGGAGGGACTAGCAATCAGCCCCAGCATTTT
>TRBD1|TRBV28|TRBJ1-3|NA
CASSFEGAPGNTIYF
TGTGCCAGCAGTTTTGAGGGGGCCCCTGGAAACACCATATATTTT
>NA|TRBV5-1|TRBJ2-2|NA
CASSLGAVANTGELFF
TGCGCCAGCAGCTTGGGTGCAGTCGCGAACACCGGGGAGCTGTTTTTT
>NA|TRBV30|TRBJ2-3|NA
CAWSHSGRATDTQYF
TGTGCCTGGAGTCATTCGGGGCGGGCCACAGATACGCAGTATTTT
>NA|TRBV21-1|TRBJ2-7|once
CASSHIGPYEQYF
TGTGCCAGCAGCCATATAGGGCCCTACGAGCAGTACTTC
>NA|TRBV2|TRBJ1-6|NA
CASREAGNSPLHF
TGTGCCAGCAGGGAGGCGGGCAATTCACCCCTCCACTTT
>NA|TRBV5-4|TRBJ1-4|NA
CASSIGAGASNEKLFF
TGTGCCAGCAGCATTGGGGCGGGTGCGAGTAATGAAAAACTGTTTTTT
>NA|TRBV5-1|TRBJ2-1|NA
CASSLSTTPDEQFF
TGCGCCAGCAGCTTGAGCACTACCCCCGATGAGCAGTTCTTC
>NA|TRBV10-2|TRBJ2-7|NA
CASSERNRNVGYEQYF
TGCGCCAGCAGTGAAAGGAACAGGAATGTGGGCTACGAGCAGTACTTC
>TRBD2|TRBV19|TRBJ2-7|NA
CASSISVLAGYEQYF
TGTGCCAGTAGTATATCGGTTCTAGCGGGCTACGAGCAGTACTTC
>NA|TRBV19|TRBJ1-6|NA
CASSIPGGLNSPLHF
TGTGCCAGTAGTATCCCCGGGGGGCTTAATTCACCCCTCCACTTT
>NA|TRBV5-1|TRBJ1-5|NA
CASSAEMNQPQHF
TGCGCCAGCAGCGCTGAGATGAACCAGCCCCAGCATTTT
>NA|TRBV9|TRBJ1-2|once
CASSVAPRGSGYGYTF
TGTGCCAGCAGCGTAGCCCCTCGGGGGTCAGGCTATGGCTACACCTTC
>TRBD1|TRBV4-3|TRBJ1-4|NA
CASSQDLGTGAEKLFF
TGCGCCAGCAGCCAAGATCTGGGGACAGGAGCGGAAAAACTGTTTTTT
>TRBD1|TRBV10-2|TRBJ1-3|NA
CASSEPQGAVGNTIYF
TGCGCCAGCAGTGAGCCCCAGGGGGCTGTTGGAAACACCATATATTTT
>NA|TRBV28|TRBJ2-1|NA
CASSLQGGEQFF
TGTGCCAGCAGTTTACAGGGGGGCGAGCAGTTCTTC
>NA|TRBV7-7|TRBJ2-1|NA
CASSYGPSSYNEQFF
TGTGCTAGCAGCTATGGCCCTAGCTCCTACAATGAGCAGTTCTTC
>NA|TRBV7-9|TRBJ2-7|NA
CASSSFFSISGKSSYEQYF
TGTGCCAGCAGCTCGTTTTTCAGTATATCAGGGAAAAGTTCCTACGAGCAGTACTTC
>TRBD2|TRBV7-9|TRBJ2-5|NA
CASSLGASGQETQYF
TGTGCCAGCAGCTTAGGGGCTAGCGGACAAGAGACCCAGTACTTC
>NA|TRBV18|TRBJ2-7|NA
CASSPPLRSSYEQYF
TGTGCCAGCTCACCACCCCTCAGGAGCTCCTACGAGCAGTACTTC
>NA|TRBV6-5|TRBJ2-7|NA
CASSGGGEQYF
TGTGCCAGCAGTGGGGGTGGTGAGCAGTACTTC
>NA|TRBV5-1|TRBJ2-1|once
CASSLEPGVGNEQFF
TGCGCCAGCAGCTTGGAACCAGGGGTTGGCAATGAGCAGTTCTTC
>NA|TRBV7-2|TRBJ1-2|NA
CASSIDSYGYTF
TGTGCCAGCAGCATCGACAGCTATGGCTACACCTTC
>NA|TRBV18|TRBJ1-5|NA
CASSPSRDGIQPQHF
TGTGCCAGCTCACCGTCCCGGGACGGCATTCAGCCCCAGCATTTT